What follows describes a single T cell receptor (beta chain). Its antigen is as yet unknown. These data originate in a study of T cell responses to AZD1222 COVID-19 vaccine. The trim removed 5 bases at V and 3 bases at J, leaving 8 bases unmatched. CDR1 is SGHVS, CDR2 FNYEAQ, per germline. The CDR3 covers 16 residues. Repertoires were generated with immunoSEQ multiplex PCR, while TCRdb's copy carries only in-frame clones and drops some. The sample consists of around 120,000 clones, approximately 94% of them appearing once. Some second doses came at about 4 weeks and others at about 12 weeks; these were pooled. Findings of the study overall: Only 5 or 6 AZD1222 recipients were seropositive at baseline.

Sequenced material: peripheral blood, taken 28 days after the second AZD1222 dose. The J gene is TRBJ2-2, the V gene TRBV7-6; 8 positions agree with TRBD2. The TCR sequence derives from an adult who received the AZD1222 COVID-19 vaccine. The CDR3 region is CASSPYGGADTGELFF. CDR3 DNA: TGTGCCAGCAGCCCTTACGGGGGGGCGGACACCGGGGAGCTGTTTTTT.